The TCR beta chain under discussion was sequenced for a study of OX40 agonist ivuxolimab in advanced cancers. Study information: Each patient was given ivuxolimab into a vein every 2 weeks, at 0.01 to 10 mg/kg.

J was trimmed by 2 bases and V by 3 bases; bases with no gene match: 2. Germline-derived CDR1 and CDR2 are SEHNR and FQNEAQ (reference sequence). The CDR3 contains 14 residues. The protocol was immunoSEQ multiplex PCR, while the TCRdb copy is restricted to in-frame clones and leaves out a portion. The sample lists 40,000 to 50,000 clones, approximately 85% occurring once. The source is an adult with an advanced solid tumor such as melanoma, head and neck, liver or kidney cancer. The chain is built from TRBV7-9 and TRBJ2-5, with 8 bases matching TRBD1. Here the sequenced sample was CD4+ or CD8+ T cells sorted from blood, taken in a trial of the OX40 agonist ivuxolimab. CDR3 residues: CASSLGQAQETQYF. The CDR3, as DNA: TGTGCCAGCAGCTTGGGACAGGCTCAAGAGACCCAGTACTTC.